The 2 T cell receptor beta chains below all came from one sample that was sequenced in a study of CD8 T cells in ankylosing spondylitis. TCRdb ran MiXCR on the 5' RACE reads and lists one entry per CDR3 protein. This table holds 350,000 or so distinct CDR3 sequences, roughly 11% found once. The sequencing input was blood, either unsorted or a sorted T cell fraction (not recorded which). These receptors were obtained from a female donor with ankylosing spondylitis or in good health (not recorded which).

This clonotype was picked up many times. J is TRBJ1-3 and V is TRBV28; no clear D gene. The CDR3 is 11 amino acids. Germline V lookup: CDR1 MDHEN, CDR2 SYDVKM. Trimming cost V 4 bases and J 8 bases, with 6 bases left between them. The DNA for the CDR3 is TGTGCCAGCAGTTCAAGGGACACCATATATTTT. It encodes CASSSRDTIYF.

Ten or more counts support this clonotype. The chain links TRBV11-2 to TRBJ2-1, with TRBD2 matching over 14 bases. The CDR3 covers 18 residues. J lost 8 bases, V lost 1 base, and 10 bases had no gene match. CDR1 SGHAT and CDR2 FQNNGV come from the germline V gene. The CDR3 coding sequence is TGTGCCAGCAGCTTAGGCCCGGGACTAGCGGGAGCTCCCCATGAGCAGTTCTTC. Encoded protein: CASSLGPGLAGAPHEQFF.